The clone carrying this T cell receptor (beta chain) showed up just a few times. Its antigen is undetermined. The source of the sample is a study of blood T cell dynamics during melanoma immunotherapy. As for the study in general: First-line therapy was either pembrolizumab or nivolumab with ipilimumab for metastatic melanoma.

Trimming shortened V by 3 bases and J by 0 bases, and 8 bases separated the two germline ends. Germline CDR1 reads MDHEN; CDR2 reads SYDVKM. The CDR3 length is 14 residues. Every bulk PBMC sample received the same 350 ng of DNA. TCRdb's copy holds only in-frame clones and misses some; the assay was immunoSEQ multiplex PCR. This sample carries some 5,000 clones, more than 75% of them seen once, and the ten largest clones take roughly 17%. Regarding time point: pre-treatment baseline. Study-level findings and limits: Disease-control patients' PBMC repertoires became either more clonal or more diverse at W3.

Sequencing used blood, obtained from a patient treated with checkpoint blockade. The chain has TRBV28 and TRBJ1-1; no reliable D call. This TCR came from a human donor with melanoma. The CDR3 nucleotides are TGTGCCAGCAGTTTGGCCACCGTGAACACTGAAGCTTTCTTT. Its protein is CASSLATVNTEAFF.